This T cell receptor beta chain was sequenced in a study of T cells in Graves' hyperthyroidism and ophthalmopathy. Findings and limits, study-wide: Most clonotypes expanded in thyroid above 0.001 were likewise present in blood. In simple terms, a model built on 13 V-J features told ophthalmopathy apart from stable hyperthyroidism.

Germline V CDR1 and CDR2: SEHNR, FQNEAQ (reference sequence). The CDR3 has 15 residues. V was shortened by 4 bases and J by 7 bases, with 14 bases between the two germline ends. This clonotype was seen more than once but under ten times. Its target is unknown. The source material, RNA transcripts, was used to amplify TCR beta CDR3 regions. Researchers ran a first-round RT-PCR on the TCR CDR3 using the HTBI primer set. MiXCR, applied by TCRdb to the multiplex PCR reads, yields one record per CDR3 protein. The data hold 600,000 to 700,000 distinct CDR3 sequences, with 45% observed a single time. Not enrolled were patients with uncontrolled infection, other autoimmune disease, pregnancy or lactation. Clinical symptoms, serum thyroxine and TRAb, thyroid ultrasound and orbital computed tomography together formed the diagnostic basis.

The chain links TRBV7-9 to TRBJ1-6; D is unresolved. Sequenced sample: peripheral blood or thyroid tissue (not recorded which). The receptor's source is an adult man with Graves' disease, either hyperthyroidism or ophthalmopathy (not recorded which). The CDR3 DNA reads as TGTGCCAGCAGCTCGGCCGGGGAGTCCAATTCACCCCTCCACTTT. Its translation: CASSSAGESNSPLHF. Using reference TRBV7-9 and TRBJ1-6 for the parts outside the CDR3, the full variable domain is DTGVSQNPRHKITKRGQNVTFRCDPISEHNRLYWYRQTLGQGPEFLTYFQNEAQLEKSRLLSDRFSAERPKGSFSTLEIQRTEQGDSAMYLCASSSAGESNSPLHFGNGTRLTVT.